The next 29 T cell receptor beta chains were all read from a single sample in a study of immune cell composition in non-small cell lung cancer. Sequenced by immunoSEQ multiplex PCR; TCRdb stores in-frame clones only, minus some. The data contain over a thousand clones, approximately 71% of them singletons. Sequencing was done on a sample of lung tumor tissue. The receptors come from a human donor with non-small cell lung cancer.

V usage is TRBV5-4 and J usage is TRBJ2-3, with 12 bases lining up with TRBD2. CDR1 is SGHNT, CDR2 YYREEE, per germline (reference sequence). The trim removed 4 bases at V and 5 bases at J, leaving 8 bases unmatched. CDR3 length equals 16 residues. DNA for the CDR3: TGTGCCAGCAGCCCAAGACTAGCGGGAGTTCTAGATACGCAGTATTTT. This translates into CASSPRLAGVLDTQYF.

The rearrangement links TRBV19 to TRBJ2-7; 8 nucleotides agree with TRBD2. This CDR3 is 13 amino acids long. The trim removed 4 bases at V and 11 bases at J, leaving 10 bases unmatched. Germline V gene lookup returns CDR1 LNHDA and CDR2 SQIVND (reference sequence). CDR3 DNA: TGTGCCAGTAGTACCGCCCCGCGGGGGGCTAAGTACTTC. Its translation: CASSTAPRGAKYF.

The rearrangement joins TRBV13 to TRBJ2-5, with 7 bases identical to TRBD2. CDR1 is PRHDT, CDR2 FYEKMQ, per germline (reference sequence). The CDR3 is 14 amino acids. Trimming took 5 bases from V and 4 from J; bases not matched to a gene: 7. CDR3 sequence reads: CASSQEGGRETQYF. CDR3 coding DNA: TGTGCCAGCAGCCAGGAGGGCGGGAGAGAGACCCAGTACTTC.

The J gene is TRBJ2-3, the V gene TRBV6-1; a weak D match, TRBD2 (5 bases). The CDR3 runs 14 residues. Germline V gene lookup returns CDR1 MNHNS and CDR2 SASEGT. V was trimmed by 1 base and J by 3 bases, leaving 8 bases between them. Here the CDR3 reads CASSEVLATDTQYF. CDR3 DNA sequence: TGTGCCAGCAGTGAAGTCCTAGCAACAGATACGCAGTATTTT.

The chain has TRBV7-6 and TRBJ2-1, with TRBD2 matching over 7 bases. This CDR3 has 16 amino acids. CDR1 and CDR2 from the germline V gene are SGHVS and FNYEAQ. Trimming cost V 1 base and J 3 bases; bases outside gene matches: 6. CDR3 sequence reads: CASSLVGGDYYNEQFF. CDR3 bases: TGTGCCAGCAGCTTAGTTGGGGGGGACTACTACAATGAGCAGTTCTTC. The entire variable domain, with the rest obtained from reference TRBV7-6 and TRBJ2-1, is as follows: GAGVSQSPRYKVTKRGQDVALRCDPISGHVSLYWYRQALGQGPEFLTYFNYEAQQDKSGLPNDRFSAERPEGSISTLTIQRTEQRDSAMYRCASSLVGGDYYNEQFFGPGTRLTVL.

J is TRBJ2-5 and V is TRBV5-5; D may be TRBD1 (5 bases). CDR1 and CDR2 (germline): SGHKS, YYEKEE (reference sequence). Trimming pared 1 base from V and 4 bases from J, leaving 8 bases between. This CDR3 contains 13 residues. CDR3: CASSLQGTETQYF. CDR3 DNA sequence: TGTGCCAGCAGCTTGCAGGGCACAGAGACCCAGTACTTC.

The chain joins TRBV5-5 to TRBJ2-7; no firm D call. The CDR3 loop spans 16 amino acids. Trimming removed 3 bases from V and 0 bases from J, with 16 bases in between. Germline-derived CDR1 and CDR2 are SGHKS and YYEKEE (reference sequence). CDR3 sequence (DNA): TGTGCCAGCAGCTCATACTCGCAATCCCCCTCCTACGAGCAGTACTTC. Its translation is CASSSYSQSPSYEQYF.

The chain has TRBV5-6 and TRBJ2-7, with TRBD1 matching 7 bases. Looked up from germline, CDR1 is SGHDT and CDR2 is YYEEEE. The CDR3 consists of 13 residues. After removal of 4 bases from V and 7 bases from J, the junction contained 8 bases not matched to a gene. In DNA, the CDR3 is TGTGCCAGCAGCCTCGGGACAGTGGGAGAGCAGTACTTC. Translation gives CASSLGTVGEQYF.

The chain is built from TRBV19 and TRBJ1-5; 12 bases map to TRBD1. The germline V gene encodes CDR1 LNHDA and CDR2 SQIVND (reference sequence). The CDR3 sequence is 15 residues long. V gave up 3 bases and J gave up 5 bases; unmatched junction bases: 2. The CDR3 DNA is TGTGCCAGTAGTATTGGGACAGGGGGCTATCAGCCCCAGCATTTT. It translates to CASSIGTGGYQPQHF. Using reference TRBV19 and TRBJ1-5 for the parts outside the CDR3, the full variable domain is DGGITQSPKYLFRKEGQNVTLSCEQNLNHDAMYWYRQDPGQGLRLIYYSQIVNDFQKGDIAEGYSVSREKKESFPLTVTSAQKNPTAFYLCASSIGTGGYQPQHFGDGTRLSIL.

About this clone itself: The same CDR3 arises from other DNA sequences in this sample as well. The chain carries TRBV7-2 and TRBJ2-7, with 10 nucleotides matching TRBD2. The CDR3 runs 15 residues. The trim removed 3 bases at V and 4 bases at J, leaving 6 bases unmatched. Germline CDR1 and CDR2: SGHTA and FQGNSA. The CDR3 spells CASSLRGLATYEQYF. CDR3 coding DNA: TGTGCCAGCAGCTTGAGGGGACTAGCGACGTACGAGCAGTACTTC.

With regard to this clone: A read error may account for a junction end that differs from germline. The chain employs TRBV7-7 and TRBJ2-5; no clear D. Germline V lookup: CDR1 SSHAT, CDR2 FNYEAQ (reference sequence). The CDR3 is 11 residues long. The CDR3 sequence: CASSHQETQYF. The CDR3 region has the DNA TGTGCTAGCAGCCATCAAGAGACCCAGTACTTC.

Here the CDR3 reads CASSIRRGGNNEQFF. CDR3 DNA: TGTGCCAGTAGTATCCGGCGGGGGGGCAACAATGAGCAGTTCTTC. The genes are TRBV19 and TRBJ2-1; 9 positions agree with TRBD2. The V gene end was trimmed by 3 bases and the J gene end by 5 bases; junction bases not matched to a gene: 5. Germline CDR1 reads LNHDA; CDR2 reads SQIVND (reference sequence). This CDR3 spans 15 amino acids.

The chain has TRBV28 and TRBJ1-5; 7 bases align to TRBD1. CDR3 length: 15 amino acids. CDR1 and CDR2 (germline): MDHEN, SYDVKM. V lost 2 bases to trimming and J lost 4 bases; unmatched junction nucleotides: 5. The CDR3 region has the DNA TGTGCCAGCAGTTTAGACAGGGCCTCTAATCAGCCCCAGCATTTT. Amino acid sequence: CASSLDRASNQPQHF.

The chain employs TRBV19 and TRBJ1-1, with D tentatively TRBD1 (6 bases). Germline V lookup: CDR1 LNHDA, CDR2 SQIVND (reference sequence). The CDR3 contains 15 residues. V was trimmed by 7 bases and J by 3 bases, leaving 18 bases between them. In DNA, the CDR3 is TGTGCCAGTACCCTTGAAGGGACAAGGTACACTGAAGCTTTCTTT. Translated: CASTLEGTRYTEAFF.

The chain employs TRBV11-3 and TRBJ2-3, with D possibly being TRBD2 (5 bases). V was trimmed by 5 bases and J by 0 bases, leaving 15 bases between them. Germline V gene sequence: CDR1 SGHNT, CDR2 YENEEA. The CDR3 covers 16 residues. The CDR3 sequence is CASSHSDFTSTDTQYF. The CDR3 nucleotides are TGTGCCAGCAGCCATTCGGACTTTACTAGCACAGATACGCAGTATTTT.

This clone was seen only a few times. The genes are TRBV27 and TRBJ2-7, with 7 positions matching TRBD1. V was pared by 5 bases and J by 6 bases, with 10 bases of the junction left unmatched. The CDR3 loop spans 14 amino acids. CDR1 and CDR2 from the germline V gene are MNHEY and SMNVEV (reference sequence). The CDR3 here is CASSATTGYSEQYF. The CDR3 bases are TGTGCCAGCAGTGCCACGACAGGGTATTCCGAGCAGTACTTC.

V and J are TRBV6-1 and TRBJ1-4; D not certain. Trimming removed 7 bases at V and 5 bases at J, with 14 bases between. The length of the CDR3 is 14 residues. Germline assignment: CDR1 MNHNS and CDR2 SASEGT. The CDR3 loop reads CASTSGASNEKLFF. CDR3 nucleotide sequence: TGTGCCAGCACCTCGGGAGCCTCAAATGAAAAACTGTTTTTT.

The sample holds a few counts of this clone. For the CDR3, the DNA is TGTGCCTGGAGTCCCGGGACTAGCGGGGTGGGTAGAGAGACCCAGTACTTC. Its translation: CAWSPGTSGVGRETQYF. The chain joins TRBV30 to TRBJ2-5; 13 positions agree with TRBD2. This CDR3 comprises 17 residues. Germline trimming cut 2 bases from V and 4 bases from J; bases unmatched to any gene: 10. CDR1 is GTSNPN and CDR2 is SVGIG in the germline V gene (reference sequence).

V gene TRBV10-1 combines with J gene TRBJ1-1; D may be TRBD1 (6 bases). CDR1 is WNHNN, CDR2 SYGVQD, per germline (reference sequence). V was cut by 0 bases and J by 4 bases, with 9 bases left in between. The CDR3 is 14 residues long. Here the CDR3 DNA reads TGCGCCAGCAGTGAGTCAGGGGGTGCCACTGAAGCTTTCTTT. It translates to CASSESGGATEAFF.

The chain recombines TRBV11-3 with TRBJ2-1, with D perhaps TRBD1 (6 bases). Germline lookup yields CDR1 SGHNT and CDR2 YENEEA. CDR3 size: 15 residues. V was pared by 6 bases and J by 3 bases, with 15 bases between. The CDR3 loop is CASRKGGEGYNEQFF. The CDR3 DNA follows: TGTGCCAGCAGAAAAGGGGGAGAAGGCTACAATGAGCAGTTCTTC. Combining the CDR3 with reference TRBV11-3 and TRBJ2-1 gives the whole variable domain EAGVVQSPRYKIIEKKQPVAFWCNPISGHNTLYWYLQNLGQGPELLIRYENEEAVDDSQLPKDRFSAERLKGVDSTLKIQPAELGDSAVYLCASRKGGEGYNEQFFGPGTRLTVL.

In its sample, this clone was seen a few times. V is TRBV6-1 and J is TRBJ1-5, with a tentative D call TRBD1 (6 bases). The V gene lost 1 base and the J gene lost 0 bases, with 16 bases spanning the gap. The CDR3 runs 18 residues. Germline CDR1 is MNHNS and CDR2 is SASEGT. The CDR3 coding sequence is TGTGCCAGCAGTGAAGAGGACAGTTTTTTTTATAGCAATCAGCCCCAGCATTTT. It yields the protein CASSEEDSFFYSNQPQHF.

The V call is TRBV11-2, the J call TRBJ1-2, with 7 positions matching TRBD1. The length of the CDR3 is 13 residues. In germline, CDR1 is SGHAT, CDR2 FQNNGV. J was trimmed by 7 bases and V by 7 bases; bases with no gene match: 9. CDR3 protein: CASTSGGEGGYTF. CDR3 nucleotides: TGTGCCAGCACGTCAGGGGGAGAGGGTGGCTACACCTTC.

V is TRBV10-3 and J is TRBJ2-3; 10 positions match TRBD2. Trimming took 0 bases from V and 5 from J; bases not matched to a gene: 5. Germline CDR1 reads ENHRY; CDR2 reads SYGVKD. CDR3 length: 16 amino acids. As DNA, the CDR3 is TGTGCCATCAGTGAGTCCAGCGGGAGGGTGGGAGATACGCAGTATTTT. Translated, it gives CAISESSGRVGDTQYF.

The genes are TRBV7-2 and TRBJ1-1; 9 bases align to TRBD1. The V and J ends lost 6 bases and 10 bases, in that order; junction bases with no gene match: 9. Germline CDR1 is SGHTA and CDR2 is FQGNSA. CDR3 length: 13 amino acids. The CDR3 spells CASSPTGGGGAFF. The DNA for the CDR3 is TGTGCCAGCAGTCCCACAGGGGGCGGCGGAGCTTTCTTT.

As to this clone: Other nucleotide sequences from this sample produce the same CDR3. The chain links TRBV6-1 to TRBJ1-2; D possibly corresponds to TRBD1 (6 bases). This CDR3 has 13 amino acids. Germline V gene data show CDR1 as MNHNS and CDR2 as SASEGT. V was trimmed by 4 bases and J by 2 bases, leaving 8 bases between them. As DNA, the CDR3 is TGTGCCAGCAGTGCAGGGGCCAACTATGGCTACACCTTC. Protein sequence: CASSAGANYGYTF.

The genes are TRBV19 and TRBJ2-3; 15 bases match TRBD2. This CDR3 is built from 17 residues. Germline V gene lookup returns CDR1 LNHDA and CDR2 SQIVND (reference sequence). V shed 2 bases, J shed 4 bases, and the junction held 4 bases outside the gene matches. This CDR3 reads CASSISGLAGGSDTQYF. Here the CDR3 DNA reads TGTGCCAGTAGTATATCGGGACTAGCGGGGGGTTCAGATACGCAGTATTTT. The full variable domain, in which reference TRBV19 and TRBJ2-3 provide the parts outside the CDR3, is DGGITQSPKYLFRKEGQNVTLSCEQNLNHDAMYWYRQDPGQGLRLIYYSQIVNDFQKGDIAEGYSVSREKKESFPLTVTSAQKNPTAFYLCASSISGLAGGSDTQYFGPGTRLTVL.

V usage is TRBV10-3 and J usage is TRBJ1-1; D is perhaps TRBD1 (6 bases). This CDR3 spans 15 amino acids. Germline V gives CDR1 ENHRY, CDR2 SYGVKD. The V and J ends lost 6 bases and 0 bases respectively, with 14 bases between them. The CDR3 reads CAISADRTMNTEAFF. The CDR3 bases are TGTGCCATCAGCGCCGACAGGACCATGAACACTGAAGCTTTCTTT.

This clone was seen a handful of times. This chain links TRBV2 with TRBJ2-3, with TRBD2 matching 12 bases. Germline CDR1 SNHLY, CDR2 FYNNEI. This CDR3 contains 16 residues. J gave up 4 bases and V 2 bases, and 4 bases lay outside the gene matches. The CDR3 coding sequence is TGTGCCAGCAGTGAACTAGCGGGGGGGCCATCAGATACGCAGTATTTT. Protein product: CASSELAGGPSDTQYF. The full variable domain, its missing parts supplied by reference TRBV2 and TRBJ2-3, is EPEVTQTPSHQVTQMGQEVILRCVPISNHLYFYWYRQILGQKVEFLVSFYNNEISEKSEIFDDQFSVERPDGSNFTLKIRSTKLEDSAMYFCASSELAGGPSDTQYFGPGTRLTVL.

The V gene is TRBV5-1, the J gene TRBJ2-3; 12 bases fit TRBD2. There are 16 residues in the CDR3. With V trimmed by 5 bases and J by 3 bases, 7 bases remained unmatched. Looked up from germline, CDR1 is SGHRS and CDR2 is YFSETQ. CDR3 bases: TGCGCCAGCAGTATGACTAGCGGGAGAGGGACAGATACGCAGTATTTT. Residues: CASSMTSGRGTDTQYF.